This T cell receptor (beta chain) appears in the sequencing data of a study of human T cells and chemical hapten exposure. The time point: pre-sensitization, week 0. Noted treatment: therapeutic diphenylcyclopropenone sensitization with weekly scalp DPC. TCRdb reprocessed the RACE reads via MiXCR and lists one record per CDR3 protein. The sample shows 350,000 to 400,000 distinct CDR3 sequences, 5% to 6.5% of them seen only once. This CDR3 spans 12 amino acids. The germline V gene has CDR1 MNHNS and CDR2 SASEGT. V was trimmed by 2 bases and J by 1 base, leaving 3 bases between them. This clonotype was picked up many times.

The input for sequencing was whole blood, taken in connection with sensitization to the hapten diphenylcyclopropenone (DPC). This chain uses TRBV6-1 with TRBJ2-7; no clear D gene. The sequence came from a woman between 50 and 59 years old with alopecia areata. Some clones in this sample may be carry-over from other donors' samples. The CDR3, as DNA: TGTGCCAGCAGTGAACAGTCCTACGAGCAGTACTTC. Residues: CASSEQSYEQYF.